This T cell receptor beta chain was sequenced in a study of cytomegalovirus exposure and HLA in healthy donors. In the case of this clone: Its matching antigen is unknown.

Use of 60 Vbeta and 13 Jbeta primers characterized the PCR. The assay was immunoSEQ multiplex PCR, and TCRdb's table has in-frame clones only and misses some. The sample includes about 190,000 clones, 60% to 85% seen only once; the top ten take 1.6%. Study-wide results and limits: Immune exposure information available was restricted to CMV serostatus. TCR beta chains numbering 164 were designated cytomegalovirus-associated. Later analysis demonstrated an association between a missense DCLRE1C variant and TCR beta V- and J-gene trimming.

The material sequenced was PBMCs. The TCR originated in a woman aged 18-29 years in good health and CMV-seronegative.

CDR3 sequence (DNA): TGTGCCAGCAGTCCTCCGTCGACAGAACTCCAAGAGACCCAGTACTTC. It is translated as CASSPPSTELQETQYF. The V gene is TRBV28, the J gene TRBJ2-5; the D gene is possibly TRBD1 (5 bases). Trimming removed 5 bases at V and 1 base at J, with 17 bases between. The CDR3 consists of 16 residues. Germline V CDR1 and CDR2: MDHEN, SYDVKM. The full variable domain, in which reference TRBV28 and TRBJ2-5 provide the parts outside the CDR3, is DVKVTQSSRYLVKRTGEKVFLECVQDMDHENMFWYRQDPGLGLRLIYFSYDVKMKEKGDIPEGYSVSREKKERFSLILESASTNQTSMYLCASSPPSTELQETQYFGPGTRLLVL.